This T cell receptor (beta chain) was captured in a study of T cell changes during pregnancy in multiple sclerosis. Clones were sequenced by immunoSEQ multiplex PCR, and TCRdb holds only the in-frame ones, with some missing. The data contain 30,000 to 40,000 clones, 70% to 90% of them singletons. The clonotype was recovered from a female donor with multiple sclerosis, enrolled in a pregnancy study. The specimen was CD8+ T cells from peripheral blood mononuclear cells, collected in the third trimester of pregnancy.

Written as DNA, the CDR3 is TGTGCCAGCAGGATATCCGGGGAAAATTTTTACAATGAGCAGTTCTTC. As protein: CASRISGENFYNEQFF. The V and J genes are TRBV28 and TRBJ2-1, with D perhaps TRBD2 (5 bases). V was pared by 6 bases and J by 4 bases, with 19 bases between. There are 16 residues in the CDR3. Germline V gene lookup returns CDR1 MDHEN and CDR2 SYDVKM.